This T cell receptor beta chain stems from a study of control samples from healthy donors and cancer patients. This table comes from immunoSEQ multiplex PCR, and its TCRdb copy is limited to in-frame clones, with some not included. Here the sample spans around 180,000 clones, roughly 88% being singletons. The CDR3 totals 15 residues. The germline gives CDR1 SEHNR, CDR2 FQNEAQ (reference sequence). V dropped 5 bases and J dropped 2 bases, with 15 bases sitting between them. The chain links TRBV7-9 to TRBJ1-2, with D possibly TRBD1 on 5 matching bases. The clonotype comes from a woman younger than 45 in good health. The sequenced sample was blood. CDR3 in amino acids: CASSTGRLKNYGYTF. For the CDR3, the DNA is TGTGCCAGCAGCACGGGACGGCTGAAAAACTATGGCTACACCTTC.